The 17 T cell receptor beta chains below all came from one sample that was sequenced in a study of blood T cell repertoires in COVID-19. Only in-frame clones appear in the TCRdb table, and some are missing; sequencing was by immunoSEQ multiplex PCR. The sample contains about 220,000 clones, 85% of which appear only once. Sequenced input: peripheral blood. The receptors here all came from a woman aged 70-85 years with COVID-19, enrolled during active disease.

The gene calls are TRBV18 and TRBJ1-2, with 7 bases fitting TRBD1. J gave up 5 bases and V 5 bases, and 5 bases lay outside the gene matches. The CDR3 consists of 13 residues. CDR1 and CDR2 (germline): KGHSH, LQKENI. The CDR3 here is CASSNRDSYGYTF. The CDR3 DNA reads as TGTGCCAGCTCAAACCGGGACAGTTATGGCTACACCTTC. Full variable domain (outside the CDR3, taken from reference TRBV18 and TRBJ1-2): NAGVMQNPRHLVRRRGQEARLRCSPMKGHSHVYWYRQLPEEGLKFMVYLQKENIIDESGMPKERFSAEFPKEGPSILRIQQVVRGDSAAYFCASSNRDSYGYTFGSGTRLTVV.

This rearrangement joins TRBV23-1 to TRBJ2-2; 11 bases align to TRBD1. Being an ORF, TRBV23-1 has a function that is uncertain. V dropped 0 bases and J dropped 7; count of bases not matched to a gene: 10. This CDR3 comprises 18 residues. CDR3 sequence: CASSQSLKDRGQNGELFF. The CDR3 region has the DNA TGCGCCAGCAGTCAATCGTTGAAGGACAGGGGGCAAAACGGGGAGCTGTTTTTT.

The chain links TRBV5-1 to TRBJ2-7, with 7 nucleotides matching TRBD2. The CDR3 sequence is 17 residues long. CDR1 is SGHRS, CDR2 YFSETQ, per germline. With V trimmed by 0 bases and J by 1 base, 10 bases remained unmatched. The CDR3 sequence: CASSLEPSGPTSYEQYF. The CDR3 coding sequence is TGCGCCAGCAGCTTGGAGCCTAGCGGACCAACGTCCTACGAGCAGTACTTC. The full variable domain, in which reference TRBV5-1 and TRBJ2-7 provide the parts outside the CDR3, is KAGVTQTPRYLIKTRGQQVTLSCSPISGHRSVSWYQQTPGQGLQFLFEYFSETQRNKGNFPGRFSGRQFSNSRSEMNVSTLELGDSALYLCASSLEPSGPTSYEQYFGPGTRLTVT.

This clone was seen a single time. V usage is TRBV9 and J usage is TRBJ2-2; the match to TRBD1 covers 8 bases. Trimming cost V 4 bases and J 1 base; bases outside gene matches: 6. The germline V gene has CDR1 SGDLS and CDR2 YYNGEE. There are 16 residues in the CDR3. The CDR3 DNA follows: TGTGCCAGCAGCCTCCGGGACAGGATGAACACCGGGGAGCTGTTTTTT. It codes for CASSLRDRMNTGELFF.

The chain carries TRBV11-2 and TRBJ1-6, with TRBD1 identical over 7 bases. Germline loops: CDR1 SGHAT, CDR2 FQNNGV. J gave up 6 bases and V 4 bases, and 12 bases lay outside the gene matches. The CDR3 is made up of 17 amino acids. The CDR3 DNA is TGTGCCAGCAGCTACGGACAGGCGGTTAGGAGTAATTCACCCCTCCACTTT. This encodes CASSYGQAVRSNSPLHF.

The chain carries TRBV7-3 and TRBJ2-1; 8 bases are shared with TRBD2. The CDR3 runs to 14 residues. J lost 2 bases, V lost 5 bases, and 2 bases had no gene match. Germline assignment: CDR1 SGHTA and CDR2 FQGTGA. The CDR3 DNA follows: TGTGCCAGCAGCGGGACTAGTACCTACAATGAGCAGTTCTTC. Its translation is CASSGTSTYNEQFF. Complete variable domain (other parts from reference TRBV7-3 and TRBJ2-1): GAGVSQTPSNKVTEKGKYVELRCDPISGHTALYWYRQSLGQGPEFLIYFQGTGAADDSGLPNDRFFAVRPEGSVSTLKIQRTERGDSAVYLCASSGTSTYNEQFFGPGTRLTVL.

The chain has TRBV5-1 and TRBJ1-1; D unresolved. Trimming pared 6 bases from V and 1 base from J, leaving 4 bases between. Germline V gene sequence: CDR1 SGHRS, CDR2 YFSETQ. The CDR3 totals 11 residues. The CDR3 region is CASTGNTEAFF. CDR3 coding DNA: TGCGCCAGCACGGGGAACACTGAAGCTTTCTTT.

Written as DNA, the CDR3 is TGTGCCAGCAGTGCCAAGACAGGGCTATTATACTATGGCTACACCTTC. It is translated as CASSAKTGLLYYGYTF. The genes are TRBV6-1 and TRBJ1-2; 7 bases agree with TRBD1. Germline V gene lookup returns CDR1 MNHNS and CDR2 SASEGT. The V and J ends lost 4 bases and 3 bases, in that order; junction bases with no gene match: 11. The CDR3 consists of 16 residues.

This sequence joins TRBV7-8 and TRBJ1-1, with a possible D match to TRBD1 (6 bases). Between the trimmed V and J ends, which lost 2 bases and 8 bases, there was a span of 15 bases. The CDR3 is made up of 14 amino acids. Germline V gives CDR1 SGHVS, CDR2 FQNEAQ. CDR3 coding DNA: TGTGCCAGCAGCTTATTGTTCAGGGGAAGGGAAGCTTTCTTT. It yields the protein CASSLLFRGREAFF.

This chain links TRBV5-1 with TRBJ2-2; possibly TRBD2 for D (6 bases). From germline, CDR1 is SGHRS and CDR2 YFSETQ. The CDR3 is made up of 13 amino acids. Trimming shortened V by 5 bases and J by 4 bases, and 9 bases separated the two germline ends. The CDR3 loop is CASRRGGTGELFF. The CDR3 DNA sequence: TGCGCCAGCAGGCGGGGAGGCACCGGGGAGCTGTTTTTT.

The CDR3: CASSPEGETQYF. DNA of the CDR3: TGTGCCAGCAGCCCGGAGGGGGAGACCCAGTACTTC. The chain has TRBV7-9 and TRBJ2-5; a weak D match, TRBD2 (6 bases). Trimming removed 5 bases from V and 5 bases from J, with 9 bases in between. CDR1 and CDR2 from the germline V gene are SEHNR and FQNEAQ (reference sequence). CDR3 length equals 12 residues.

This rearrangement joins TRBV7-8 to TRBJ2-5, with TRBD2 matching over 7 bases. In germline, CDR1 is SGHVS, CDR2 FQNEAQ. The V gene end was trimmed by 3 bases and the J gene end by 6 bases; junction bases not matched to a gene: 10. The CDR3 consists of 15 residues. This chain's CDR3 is CASSLGGSGRQTQYF. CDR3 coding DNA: TGTGCCAGCAGCTTGGGCGGGAGCGGGCGACAGACCCAGTACTTC.

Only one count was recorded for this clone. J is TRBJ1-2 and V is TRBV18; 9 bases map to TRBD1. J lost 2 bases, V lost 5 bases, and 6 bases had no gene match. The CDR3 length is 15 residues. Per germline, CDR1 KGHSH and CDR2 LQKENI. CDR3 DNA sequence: TGTGCCAGCTCAGCAGATGACAGGGGGAACTATGGCTACACCTTC. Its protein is CASSADDRGNYGYTF.

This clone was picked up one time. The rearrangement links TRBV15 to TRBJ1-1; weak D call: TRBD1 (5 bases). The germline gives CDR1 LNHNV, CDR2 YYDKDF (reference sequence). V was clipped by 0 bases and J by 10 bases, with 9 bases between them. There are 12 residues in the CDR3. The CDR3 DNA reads TGTGCCACCAGCAGAGATACAGGTAGAGCTTTCTTT. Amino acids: CATSRDTGRAFF.

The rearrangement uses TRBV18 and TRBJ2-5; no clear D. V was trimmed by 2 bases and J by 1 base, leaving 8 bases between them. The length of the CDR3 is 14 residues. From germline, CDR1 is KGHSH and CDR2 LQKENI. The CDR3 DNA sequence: TGTGCCAGCTCACCAGTTACATTCCAAGAGACCCAGTACTTC. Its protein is CASSPVTFQETQYF.

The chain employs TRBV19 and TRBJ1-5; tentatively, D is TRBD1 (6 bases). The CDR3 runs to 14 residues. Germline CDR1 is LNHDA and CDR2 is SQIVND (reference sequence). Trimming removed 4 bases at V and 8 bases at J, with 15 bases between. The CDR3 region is CASSKTGTGEPQHF. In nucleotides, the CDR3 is TGTGCCAGTAGTAAGACAGGAACTGGTGAGCCCCAGCATTTT.

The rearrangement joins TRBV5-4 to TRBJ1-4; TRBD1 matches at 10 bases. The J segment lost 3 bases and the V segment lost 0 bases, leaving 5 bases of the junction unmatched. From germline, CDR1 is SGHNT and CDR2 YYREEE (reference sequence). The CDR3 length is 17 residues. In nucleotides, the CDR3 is TGTGCCAGCAGCTTGGAAGGGACAGGGGATCCTAATGAAAAACTGTTTTTT. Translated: CASSLEGTGDPNEKLFF.